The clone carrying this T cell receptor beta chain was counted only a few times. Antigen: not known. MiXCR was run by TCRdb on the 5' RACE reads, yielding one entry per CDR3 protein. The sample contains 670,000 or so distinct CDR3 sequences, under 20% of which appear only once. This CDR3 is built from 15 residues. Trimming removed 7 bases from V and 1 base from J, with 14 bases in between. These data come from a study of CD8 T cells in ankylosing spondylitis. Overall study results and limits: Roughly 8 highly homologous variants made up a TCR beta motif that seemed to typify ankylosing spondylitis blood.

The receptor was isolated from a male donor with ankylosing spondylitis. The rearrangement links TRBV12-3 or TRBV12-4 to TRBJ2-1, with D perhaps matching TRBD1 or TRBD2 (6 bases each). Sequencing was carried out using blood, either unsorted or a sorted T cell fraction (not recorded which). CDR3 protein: CASTLGGRSYNEQFF. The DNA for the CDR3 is TGTGCCAGCACCCTAGGGGGGAGATCCTACAATGAGCAGTTCTTC.